Listed here are 5 T cell receptor beta chains from one sample, sequenced in a study of control samples from healthy donors and cancer patients. Assay used: immunoSEQ multiplex PCR; TCRdb lists only in-frame clones, some missing. The table shows some 130,000 clones, with roughly 95% occurring only once. The sample taken for sequencing was blood. The receptors derive from a man aged 25 to 40 in good health.

V is TRBV19 and J is TRBJ1-2, with 8 bases that match TRBD1. J lost 5 bases, V lost 2 bases, and 7 bases had no gene match. Germline V gene lookup returns CDR1 LNHDA and CDR2 SQIVND (reference sequence). The CDR3 loop spans 15 amino acids. Here the CDR3 reads CASSIQGAVRYGYTF. The CDR3, as DNA: TGTGCCAGTAGTATACAGGGGGCGGTAAGGTATGGCTACACCTTC.

Concerning this clone itself: A junction boundary mismatches the germline segment, possibly from a read error. CDR3 loop: CATSDSGLAGGHENF. As DNA, the CDR3 is TGTGCCACCAGTGATTCGGGACTAGCGGGGGGCCACGAGAATTTT. The rearrangement links TRBV24-1 to TRBJ2-3; TRBD2 aligns across 15 bases. The CDR3 covers 15 residues. Germline CDR1 is KGHDR and CDR2 is SFDVKD.

V usage is TRBV9 and J usage is TRBJ1-5, with D hard to call. Germline lookup yields CDR1 SGDLS and CDR2 YYNGEE. The CDR3 runs to 13 residues. Trimming shortened V by 4 bases and J by 6 bases, and 11 bases separated the two germline ends. The CDR3 DNA reads TGTGCCAGCAGCCGGGGTATGGGTCAGCCCCAGCATTTT. Amino acids: CASSRGMGQPQHF.

V and J are TRBV18 and TRBJ2-5; 7 nucleotides align to TRBD2. This CDR3 region has 16 residues. J lost 2 bases, V lost 0 bases, and 6 bases had no gene match. From germline, CDR1 is KGHSH and CDR2 LQKENI. The CDR3 DNA is TGTGCCAGCTCACCACCTTCCGGGGAGGGGCAAGAGACCCAGTACTTC. Its translation is CASSPPSGEGQETQYF.

The chain uses TRBV7-8 and TRBJ1-6, with 8 bases that match TRBD1. The CDR3 is made up of 16 amino acids. Germline CDR1 is SGHVS and CDR2 is FQNEAQ. Trimming removed 5 bases from V and 11 bases from J; junction bases left unmatched: 14. In DNA, the CDR3 is TGTGCCAGCAGCCAATTCCCTCGACAGGGGACGACACCCCTCCACTTT. Amino acid sequence: CASSQFPRQGTTPLHF.